One and the same sample provided the 6 T cell receptor beta chains below, sequenced in a study of cytomegalovirus exposure and HLA in healthy donors. Vbeta (60) and Jbeta (13) primers were used in the PCR. Assay: immunoSEQ multiplex PCR; the TCRdb copy retains only in-frame clones and omits some. This sample has more than 100,000 clones, with 75% to 85% found just once. The sequenced sample consisted of PBMCs. The receptors shown here come from a male donor in good health and CMV-seronegative.

The chain employs TRBV14 and TRBJ2-1; 8 bases are a match to TRBD1. Germline trimming cut 1 base from V and 5 bases from J; bases unmatched to any gene: 1. CDR1 and CDR2 from the germline V gene are SGHDN and FVKESK. The CDR3 is 14 amino acids. The CDR3 DNA is TGTGCCAGCAGCCAAGGGACAGGGCACAATGAGCAGTTCTTC. Protein product: CASSQGTGHNEQFF.

The chain couples TRBV7-8 to TRBJ1-1; no clear D. The V gene lost 1 base and the J gene lost 0 bases, with 6 bases spanning the gap. CDR1 is SGHVS and CDR2 is FQNEAQ in the germline V gene. The CDR3 spans 14 residues. DNA of the CDR3: TGTGCCAGCAGCTTAGGTAGTATGAACACTGAAGCTTTCTTT. Its protein is CASSLGSMNTEAFF.

The chain employs TRBV7-8 and TRBJ2-3; 11 bases agree with TRBD1. The CDR3 covers 17 residues. Germline CDR1 and CDR2: SGHVS and FQNEAQ. With 5 bases clipped from V and 0 bases from J, the junction kept 7 bases outside the gene matches. DNA of the CDR3: TGTGCCAGCAGCCTGGGACAGGGGGGTCCCAGCACAGATACGCAGTATTTT. It is translated as CASSLGQGGPSTDTQYF.

The chain employs TRBV27 and TRBJ2-5; tentatively, D is TRBD2 (7 bases). V was clipped by 1 base and J by 4 bases, with 13 bases between them. The CDR3 contains 15 residues. The V gene's germline CDR1 is MNHEY and CDR2 SMNVEV (reference sequence). This CDR3 is CASSLLGGRRETQYF. In DNA, the CDR3 is TGTGCCAGCAGTTTATTGGGGGGGCGGAGAGAGACCCAGTACTTC.

The rearrangement joins TRBV6-5 to TRBJ2-2; possible D gene TRBD1, 6 bases. The germline V and J ends were trimmed by 7 bases and 4 bases, with 16 bases remaining between them. This CDR3 is built from 15 residues. Germline V lookup: CDR1 MNHEY, CDR2 SVGAGI. CDR3 bases: TGTGCCAGCACCGCAGACAGGAGACTCACCGGGGAGCTGTTTTTT. Its translation is CASTADRRLTGELFF.

This clone appeared a single time. The J gene is TRBJ2-5, the V gene TRBV7-2; tentative D call: TRBD2 (6 bases). The J call may be wrong; the DNA end is better matched by TRBJ2-7. CDR1 is SGHTA and CDR2 is FQGNSA in the germline V gene. This CDR3 has 15 amino acids. The CDR3 reads CASSLWRGIQYEQYF. The DNA for the CDR3 is TGTGCCAGCAGCTTATGGCGGGGCATTCAGTACGAGCAGTACTTC.